Shown below are 3 T cell receptor beta chains from a single sample sequenced in a study of OX40 agonist ivuxolimab in advanced cancers. Produced via immunoSEQ multiplex PCR; TCRdb's table is partial and in-frame only. Among about 38,000 clones, about 88% were seen once, and the ten largest hold roughly 40%. The material sequenced was CD4+ or CD8+ T cells sorted from blood, taken in a trial of the OX40 agonist ivuxolimab. These TCRs come from an adult with an advanced solid tumor such as melanoma, head and neck, liver or kidney cancer.

V usage is TRBV7-3 and J usage is TRBJ1-1; D remains ambiguous. The germline V gene has CDR1 SGHTA and CDR2 FQGTGA. V dropped 5 bases and J dropped 1 base, with 8 bases sitting between them. There are 13 residues in the CDR3. CDR3 DNA sequence: TGTGCCAGCAGCAAGATGGGGAACACTGAAGCTTTCTTT. Its translation is CASSKMGNTEAFF.

The rearrangement uses TRBV30 and TRBJ1-1; 10 bases match TRBD1. The J segment lost 4 bases and the V segment lost 4 bases, leaving 9 bases of the junction unmatched. Germline-derived CDR1 and CDR2 are GTSNPN and SVGIG (reference sequence). The CDR3 is 15 residues long. This CDR3 reads CAWKRDRGLGTEAFF. The CDR3 bases are TGTGCCTGGAAGAGAGACAGGGGGCTTGGCACTGAAGCTTTCTTT.

This clone showed up just once. The chain links TRBV28 to TRBJ1-1, with a tentative D call TRBD1 (5 bases). The CDR3 contains 15 residues. Per germline, CDR1 MDHEN and CDR2 SYDVKM. V dropped 2 bases and J dropped 1 base, with 11 bases sitting between them. The CDR3 sequence is CASSLRRVRNTEAFF. The CDR3 region has the DNA TGTGCCAGCAGTTTACGCAGGGTGAGGAACACTGAAGCTTTCTTT.